One and the same sample provided the 2 T cell receptor beta chains below, sequenced in a study of T cells in women clearing cervical HPV infection. Repertoires were generated with immunoSEQ multiplex PCR, while TCRdb's copy carries only in-frame clones and drops some. This table lists approximately 16,000 clones. The source material was blood buffy coat. The source of these receptors is a woman between 18 and 70 years old with a cervical HPV16 infection that either progressed to CIN3+ or cleared (not recorded which).

Turning to this clone: The read comes to an end 3 residues before the CDR3 does, leaving the germline J gene to fill in the end. The chain carries TRBV4-2 and TRBJ1-2; 9 nucleotides line up with TRBD1. The germline V gene encodes CDR1 LGHNA and CDR2 YNFKEQ. This CDR3 contains 15 residues. Germline trimming cut 4 bases from V and 3 bases from J; bases unmatched to any gene: 6. The CDR3 loop reads CASSPRTGDDYGYTF. Partial CDR3 DNA: TGTGCCAGCAGCCCTAGGACAGGGGATGACTATGGC.

As to this clone: The read gets to within 3 residues of the CDR3 end, and the germline J gene fills in the rest. The V call is TRBV20-1, the J call TRBJ2-2; D is possibly TRBD1 (6 bases). CDR3 length equals 12 residues. The germline CDR1 and CDR2 sequences are DFQATT and SNEGSKA (reference sequence). Incomplete CDR3 DNA: TGCAGTGCTAGAGATAGGGGGTCTTTG. This encodes CSARDRGSL. The whole CDR3 sequence is CSARDRGSLLFF.